This entry features one T cell receptor (beta chain) sequence. Authors' analysis steps: Cell counts per sample came from amplifying reference gene primers. The protocol was immunoSEQ multiplex PCR, while the TCRdb copy is restricted to in-frame clones and leaves out a portion. For V, J and clone size, that table is used; D and trimming come from the DNA. The sample yields some 63,000 clones, around 79% seen once. This entry is derived from a study of blood T cell repertoires in COVID-19. This CDR3 comprises 15 residues. V dropped 1 base and J dropped 0; count of bases not matched to a gene: 0. The germline gives CDR1 SGHTA, CDR2 FQGNSA.

Material for sequencing was peripheral blood. This TCR was sampled from a human donor in a cohort sampled during active COVID-19. V gene TRBV7-2 combines with J gene TRBJ2-7; 10 bases match TRBD1. CDR3: CASSLGTGGSYEQYF. The CDR3, as DNA: TGTGCCAGCAGCTTAGGGACAGGGGGCTCCTACGAGCAGTACTTC.